The next 28 T cell receptor beta chains were all read from a single sample in a study of metastatic and nonmetastatic thyroid tumors. The entire patient cohort was treatment-naive prior to thyroid surgery. TCRdb re-called the PCR reads via MiXCR. Here the sample spans 43,000 or so clones, roughly 15% being singletons. The sequenced material came from blood. These receptors were obtained from a female donor with papillary thyroid cancer or a benign thyroid nodule (not recorded which). Some clones in this sample may be carry-over from other donors' samples.

As regards this clone: One end of the junction does not line up with germline, which may come from a read error. The chain links TRBV5-1 to TRBJ2-5, with TRBD2 matching 11 bases. Germline V lookup: CDR1 SGHRS, CDR2 YFSETQ. The CDR3 covers 16 residues. CDR3 sequence: CAGSIVTSGTQETQYF. CDR3 in DNA: TGCGCCGGCAGCATTGTGACTAGCGGGACCCAAGAGACCCAGTACTTC.

In its sample, this clone was seen many times. V gene TRBV5-4 combines with J gene TRBJ2-2; 7 bases align to TRBD1. This CDR3 comprises 14 residues. Per germline, CDR1 SGHNT and CDR2 YYREEE (reference sequence). The junction had 4 bases not matched to a gene; V was cut back by 4 bases and J by 4 bases. The CDR3 nucleotides read TGTGCCAGCAGCCGACAGGGTGGCACCGGGGAGCTGTTTTTT. Protein product: CASSRQGGTGELFF. Supplemented by reference TRBV5-4 and TRBJ2-2, the full variable domain reads ETGVTQSPTHLIKTRGQQVTLRCSSQSGHNTVSWYQQALGQGPQFIFQYYREEENGRGNFPPRFSGLQFPNYSSELNVNALELDDSALYLCASSRQGGTGELFFGEGSRLTVL.

Many counts were recorded for this clone. The gene calls are TRBV14 and TRBJ2-1, with TRBD2 matching over 9 bases. Germline V gives CDR1 SGHDN, CDR2 FVKESK. The length of the CDR3 is 15 residues. V lost 0 bases to trimming and J lost 10 bases; unmatched junction nucleotides: 7. CDR3 sequence (DNA): TGTGCCAGCAGCCAAGATGTAATAGCGGGAGTGGAGCAGTTCTTC. Its translation: CASSQDVIAGVEQFF.

This clone was observed at least ten times. Distinct nucleotide sequences in the sample also encode this CDR3. The chain uses TRBV27 and TRBJ1-4, with D uncertain. V lost 1 base to trimming and J lost 2 bases, with 5 bases between them. CDR3 size: 14 residues. Germline loops: CDR1 MNHEY, CDR2 SMNVEV (reference sequence). The CDR3 is CASSLLGTNEKLFF. The CDR3 DNA is TGTGCCAGCAGTTTATTGGGGACTAATGAAAAACTGTTTTTT.

This clone was recorded at least ten times. CDR3 DNA sequence: TGTGCCAGCAGTTTTTCGTCCTACGAGCAGTACTTC. It is translated as CASSFSSYEQYF. V gene TRBV28 combines with J gene TRBJ2-7; D remains ambiguous. This CDR3 contains 12 residues. Trimming removed 3 bases from V and 1 base from J, with 4 bases in between. Per the germline V gene, CDR1 is MDHEN and CDR2 is SYDVKM. The whole variable domain, filled in from reference TRBV28 and TRBJ2-7, reads DVKVTQSSRYLVKRTGEKVFLECVQDMDHENMFWYRQDPGLGLRLIYFSYDVKMKEKGDIPEGYSVSREKKERFSLILESASTNQTSMYLCASSFSSYEQYFGPGTRLTVT.

This clone appeared many times. The genes are TRBV12-3 or TRBV12-4 and TRBJ1-3, with 7 nucleotides matching TRBD1. The CDR3 covers 16 residues. V shed 7 bases, J shed 0 bases, and the junction held 9 bases outside the gene matches. The CDR3 spells CASTNRGMDSGNTIYF. DNA for the CDR3: TGTGCCAGCACCAACAGGGGTATGGACTCTGGAAACACCATATATTTT.

Concerning this clone itself: A much larger clone lies one base from this, so it may be a read error. The V call is TRBV14, the J call TRBJ2-1; 7 positions match TRBD1. The V gene's germline CDR1 is SGHDN and CDR2 FVKESK. The CDR3 totals 14 residues. CDR3 residues: CAGSQVNRGNEQFF. The CDR3 nucleotides are TGTGCCGGCAGCCAAGTGAACAGGGGTAATGAGCAGTTCTTC. Full variable domain (rest looked up from reference TRBV14 and TRBJ2-1): EAGVTQFPSHSVIEKGQTVTLRCDPISGHDNLYWYRRVMGKEIKFLLHFVKESKQDESGMPNNRFLAERTGGTYSTLKVQPAELEDSGVYFCAGSQVNRGNEQFFGPGTRLTVL.

This clone was counted a few times. The junction departs from the called germline gene at one end, perhaps through a read error. The chain carries TRBV12-3 or TRBV12-4 and TRBJ1-3; D not resolved. The CDR3 loop spans 14 amino acids. In DNA, the CDR3 is TGCGCCAGCAGTCTATTACACTCTGGAAGCACCATATATTTT. Translated, it gives CASSLLHSGSTIYF.

The V call is TRBV14, the J call TRBJ2-5; TRBD2 is a possible D gene (5 bases). The CDR3 is 12 amino acids. From germline, CDR1 is SGHDN and CDR2 FVKESK. V shed 4 bases and J shed 9 bases, with 12 bases lying between them. The CDR3 sequence: CASSLGEGPQYF. The DNA of the CDR3 is TGTGCCAGCAGCCTAGGAGAGGGCCCCCAGTACTTC.

This clone was observed once. The rearrangement joins TRBV30 to TRBJ1-3, with D possibly TRBD1 on 6 matching bases. The germline V gene has CDR1 GTSNPN and CDR2 SVGIG (reference sequence). The CDR3 runs to 13 residues. The V gene lost 5 bases and the J gene lost 5 bases, with 13 bases spanning the gap. The CDR3 loop is CAWETGIRNTIYF. The CDR3 region has the DNA TGTGCCTGGGAGACAGGAATTCGAAACACCATATATTTT.

This clone appeared a few times. A single base separates this from a much larger clone, so it may be a read error. The rearrangement links TRBV11-2 to TRBJ2-1; maybe TRBD2 (5 bases). This CDR3 contains 15 residues. V lost 5 bases, J lost 6 bases, and 17 bases lay in between. Germline V gives CDR1 SGHAT, CDR2 FQNNGV. CDR3 loop: CASSPDYALGNEQFF. CDR3 DNA: TGTGCCAGCAGCCCTGACTATGCCCTCGGCAATGAGCAGTTCTTC.

V and J are TRBV10-1 and TRBJ2-3; D possibly matches TRBD1 or TRBD2 (6 bases each). The V gene lost 9 bases and the J gene lost 0 bases, with 19 bases spanning the gap. The CDR3 contains 16 residues. Per germline, CDR1 WNHNN and CDR2 SYGVQD (reference sequence). The CDR3 loop reads CASSGDLGHSTDTQYF. For the CDR3, the DNA is TGCGCCAGTTCAGGGGACTTGGGCCATAGCACAGATACGCAGTATTTT.

This clone was counted at least ten times. Here the CDR3 DNA reads TGTGCCACTTTCGAAGTTATCGGTGAGACCCAGTACTTC. Amino acid sequence: CATFEVIGETQYF. V usage is TRBV6-1 and J usage is TRBJ2-5; D gene uncertain. CDR3 length: 13 residues. Trimming removed 10 bases at V and 5 bases at J, with 17 bases between. From germline, CDR1 is MNHNS and CDR2 SASEGT.

The rearrangement joins TRBV11-2 to TRBJ1-5, with D possibly being TRBD1 (6 bases). With 1 base removed from V and 2 bases from J, the gap between germline ends came to 9 bases. The CDR3 spans 15 residues. Per the germline V gene, CDR1 is SGHAT and CDR2 is FQNNGV. CDR3 DNA: TGTGCCAGCAGCTTAGGCAGGGGCGGCAATCAGCCCCAGCATTTT. Amino acid sequence: CASSLGRGGNQPQHF.

This clone was seen more than once but under ten times. The J gene is TRBJ1-4, the V gene TRBV18, with a possible D match to TRBD1 (6 bases). CDR1 is KGHSH, CDR2 LQKENI, per germline. The CDR3 extends over 14 amino acids. V was pared by 1 base and J by 6 bases, with 9 bases between. CDR3 sequence: CASSPQSGDEKLFF. The CDR3 nucleotides are TGTGCCAGCTCACCACAGTCAGGGGATGAAAAACTGTTTTTT.

The CDR3 here is CASGLVLGGTGLAYEQYF. The CDR3, as DNA: TGTGCTAGTGGTTTGGTATTGGGGGGAACAGGGCTCGCCTACGAGCAGTACTTC. This chain joins TRBV12-5 and TRBJ2-7, with D possibly being TRBD1 or TRBD2 (6 bases each). V gave up 0 bases and J gave up 2 bases, with 20 bases separating them. CDR1 LGHNT and CDR2 FRNRAP come from the germline V gene. The CDR3 has 18 amino acids.

This clone was observed a few times. The genes are TRBV5-6 and TRBJ1-6; maybe TRBD1 (6 bases). Trimming cost V 5 bases and J 10 bases, with 28 bases left between them. Germline V CDR1 and CDR2: SGHDT, YYEEEE. The CDR3 is made up of 18 amino acids. The CDR3 spells CASSSLGRVGDQGSPLHF. The CDR3 DNA follows: TGTGCCAGCAGTAGCCTGGGCAGGGTAGGTGATCAGGGGTCACCCCTCCACTTT.

This clone was found a few times. V gene TRBV28 combines with J gene TRBJ1-5; 7 bases map to TRBD1. The CDR3 consists of 14 residues. Trimming at V came to 5 bases and at J to 7 bases, leaving 8 bases not matched to a gene. CDR1 is MDHEN and CDR2 is SYDVKM in the germline V gene. As DNA, the CDR3 is TGTGCCAGCAGTGGAGGGGGCCTAGGGCAGCCCCAGCATTTT. This gives the protein CASSGGGLGQPQHF. Together with reference TRBV28 and TRBJ1-5, the CDR3 gives the full variable domain: DVKVTQSSRYLVKRTGEKVFLECVQDMDHENMFWYRQDPGLGLRLIYFSYDVKMKEKGDIPEGYSVSREKKERFSLILESASTNQTSMYLCASSGGGLGQPQHFGDGTRLSIL.

This clone was detected many times. The chain joins TRBV20-1 to TRBJ1-2; TRBD1 matches 8 bases. The length of the CDR3 is 17 residues. Germline values: CDR1 DFQATT, CDR2 SNEGSKA (reference sequence). The trim removed 4 bases at V and 7 bases at J, leaving 20 bases unmatched. The CDR3: CSAMKGQGTGRLRGYTF. CDR3 nucleotide sequence: TGCAGTGCTATGAAGGGCCAAGGGACAGGCCGACTTCGTGGCTACACCTTC.

This clone turned up a few times. Since a much larger clone is just one base distant, this may be a read error. Other DNA sequences in this sample translate to the same CDR3. The genes are TRBV25-1 and TRBJ2-7; no reliable D call. Trimming pared 0 bases from V and 6 bases from J, leaving 15 bases between. The CDR3 is 15 amino acids. Per germline, CDR1 MGHDK and CDR2 SYGVNS. The CDR3 loop is CASSEYGGRPSEQYF. CDR3 DNA: TGTGCCAGCAGTGAATACGGCGGAAGGCCCAGCGAGCAGTACTTC.

This clone was seen repeatedly, ten times or more. The gene calls are TRBV5-1 and TRBJ1-2; D unclear. This CDR3 is 15 amino acids long. V was shortened by 0 bases and J by 5 bases, with 14 bases between the two germline ends. Germline V gene lookup returns CDR1 SGHRS and CDR2 YFSETQ. CDR3 loop: CASSLEGIEEYGYTF. CDR3 nucleotides: TGCGCCAGCAGCTTGGAAGGGATAGAAGAATATGGCTACACCTTC.

The chain is built from TRBV27 and TRBJ1-6; a weak D match, TRBD1 (6 bases). V dropped 6 bases and J dropped 6 bases, with 15 bases sitting between them. Looked up from germline, CDR1 is MNHEY and CDR2 is SMNVEV (reference sequence). This CDR3 is 15 amino acids long. This CDR3 reads CASRLDRRSNSPLHF. CDR3 nucleotide sequence: TGTGCCAGCAGGCTGGACAGACGGTCTAATTCACCCCTCCACTTT.

This clone has just one count. V gene TRBV7-2 combines with J gene TRBJ1-2; 9 nucleotides agree with TRBD1. Trimming took 4 bases from V and 7 from J; bases not matched to a gene: 7. The CDR3 length is 14 residues. Germline values: CDR1 SGHTA, CDR2 FQGNSA. The CDR3 is CASSSQQGASGYTF. The CDR3 DNA reads TGTGCCAGCAGCTCGCAACAGGGGGCCTCTGGCTACACCTTC.

This clone qualifies as medium-sized. V and J are TRBV6-2 or TRBV6-3 and TRBJ2-7; possibly TRBD2 for D (5 bases). Per the germline V gene, CDR1 is MNHEY and CDR2 is SVGEGT. Trimming shortened V by 9 bases and J by 4 bases, and 16 bases separated the two germline ends. CDR3 length: 13 residues. The CDR3 loop reads CASRRGARYEQYF. CDR3 bases: TGTGCCAGTAGACGGGGAGCAAGATACGAGCAGTACTTC.

This clone was recorded many times. The CDR3 protein is CASSATSFTYNEQFF. The CDR3 DNA sequence: TGTGCCAGCAGCGCGACTAGCTTCACCTACAATGAGCAGTTCTTC. The chain couples TRBV7-9 to TRBJ2-1; TRBD2 agrees at 7 bases. Germline CDR1 reads SEHNR; CDR2 reads FQNEAQ (reference sequence). J gave up 2 bases and V 5 bases, and 6 bases lay outside the gene matches. This CDR3 has 15 amino acids. Drawing the rest from reference TRBV7-9 and TRBJ2-1, the complete variable domain is DTGVSQNPRHKITKRGQNVTFRCDPISEHNRLYWYRQTLGQGPEFLTYFQNEAQLEKSRLLSDRFSAERPKGSFSTLEIQRTEQGDSAMYLCASSATSFTYNEQFFGPGTRLTVL.

This clone has ten or more counts. The chain has TRBV18 and TRBJ1-2, with D uncertain. The CDR3 covers 14 residues. Trimming stripped 3 bases from V and 3 bases from J, with 11 bases between. Germline V gene sequence: CDR1 KGHSH, CDR2 LQKENI. CDR3 sequence: CASSPSGWDYGYTF. The CDR3 nucleotides are TGTGCCAGCTCACCCTCGGGATGGGACTATGGCTACACCTTC.

Turning to this clone: One end of the junction is discordant with germline, which a read error may explain. This sequence joins TRBV28 and TRBJ1-1; D is uncertain. CDR1 is MDHEN and CDR2 is SYDVKM in the germline V gene. This CDR3 contains 13 residues. CDR3 residues: CVSSSPWNTEAFF. DNA of the CDR3: TGTGTCAGCAGTTCCCCGTGGAACACTGAAGCTTTCTTT.

The chain employs TRBV7-6 and TRBJ2-7; the D is unclear. CDR1 is SGHVS, CDR2 FNYEAQ, per germline. The V end was cut by 7 bases, the J end by 2 bases, with 12 bases between. The CDR3 sequence is 13 residues long. The CDR3 coding sequence is TGTGCCAGCATTCCCGAAGTAGCCTACGAGCAGTACTTC. Translation gives CASIPEVAYEQYF.